The source of this T cell receptor (beta chain) is a study of blood T cell repertoires in COVID-19. Study details: COVID-19 samples collected from the United States, Italy and Spain covered acute and convalescent phases. The analysed material was cDNA or gDNA that came from T cells, B-cell-depleted T cells, or PBMCs.

The CDR3 has 16 amino acids. Germline CDR1 is LGHDT and CDR2 is YNNKEL (reference sequence). With 4 bases removed from V and 5 bases from J, the gap between germline ends came to 20 bases. How the authors handled the data: Reference gene primer amplification in the assay estimated nucleated cell counts. Clones were sequenced by immunoSEQ multiplex PCR, and TCRdb holds only the in-frame ones, with some missing. That table is the source of V, J and clone size, and D and trimming were worked out from the DNA. The sample consists of around 140,000 clones, about three quarters of them appearing once. This clone was counted once.

This sequence was found in a man aged 50-60 years with acute or convalescent COVID-19. The chain employs TRBV3-1 (or the pseudogene TRBV3-2) and TRBJ2-5; the D gene is possibly TRBD2 (6 bases). The sequenced sample consisted of peripheral blood. CDR3 DNA: TGTGCCAGCAGCCGCGATCACTCGCTCGGAGGGGAGACCCAGTACTTC. It is translated as CASSRDHSLGGETQYF.